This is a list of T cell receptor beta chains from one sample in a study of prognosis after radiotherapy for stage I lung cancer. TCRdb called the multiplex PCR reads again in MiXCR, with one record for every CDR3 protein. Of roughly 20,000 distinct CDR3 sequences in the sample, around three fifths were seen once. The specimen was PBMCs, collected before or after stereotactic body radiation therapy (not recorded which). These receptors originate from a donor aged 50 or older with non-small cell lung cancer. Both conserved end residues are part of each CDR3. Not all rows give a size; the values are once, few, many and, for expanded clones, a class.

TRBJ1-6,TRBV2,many,CASTQASIGVYNSPLHF
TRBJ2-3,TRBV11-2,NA,CASSTGTPRDTQYF
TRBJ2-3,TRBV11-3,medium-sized,CASSFRTSGDTDTQYF
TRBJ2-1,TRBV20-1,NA,CSARAMTGREQFF
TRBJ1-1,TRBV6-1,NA,CASSQTGTTYTEAFF
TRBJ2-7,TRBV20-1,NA,CSAGTRSGRSYEQYF
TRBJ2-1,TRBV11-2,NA,CASSEKRLAGGLNEQFF
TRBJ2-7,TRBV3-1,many,CASSQGPGDLYEQYF
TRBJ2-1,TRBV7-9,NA,CASSLAVLEYNDHFF
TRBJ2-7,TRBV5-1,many,CASSLGTARSYEQYF
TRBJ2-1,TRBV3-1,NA,CSSSQVGTGPNEQFF
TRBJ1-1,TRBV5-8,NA,CASSQSFGGQINTEAFF
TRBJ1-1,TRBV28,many,CASQRRGRLGDTEAFF
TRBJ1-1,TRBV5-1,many,CASSLGQPNTEAFF
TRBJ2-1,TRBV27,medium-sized,CASSFGTSGMSSYNEQFF
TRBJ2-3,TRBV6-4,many,CASSSLAGTVVTQYF
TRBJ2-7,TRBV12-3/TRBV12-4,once,CASKSSGMALYEQYF
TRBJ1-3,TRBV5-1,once,CASSPLGGTGNTIYF
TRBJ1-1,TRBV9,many,CASSSTENTEAFF
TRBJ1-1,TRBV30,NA,CAWSVGDNTEAFF
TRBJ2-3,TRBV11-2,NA,CASSLGPDTQYF
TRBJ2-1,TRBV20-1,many,CSASSSGRAEQFF
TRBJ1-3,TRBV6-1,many,CASHSGNTIYF
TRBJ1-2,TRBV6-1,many,CASSPGQGAFKGYTF
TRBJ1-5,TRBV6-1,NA,CAITHTVDSNQPQHF
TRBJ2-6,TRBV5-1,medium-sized,CASSTGGGAGANVLTF
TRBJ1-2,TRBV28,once,CASSLVTGRYGYTF
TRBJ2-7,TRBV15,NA,CATSSGQVGYEQYF
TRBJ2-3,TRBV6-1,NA,CASSEVGRPNTDTQYF
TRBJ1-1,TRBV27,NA,CASSSIWDYTEAFF
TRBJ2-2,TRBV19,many,CASRPDRGRGELFF
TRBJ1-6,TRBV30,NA,CAWSLQGVYNSPLHF
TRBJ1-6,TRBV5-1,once,CASSLVGDSPLHF
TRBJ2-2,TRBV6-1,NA,CASTYPVAGQANTWELFF
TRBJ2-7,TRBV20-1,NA,CSARGLRSVSEQYF
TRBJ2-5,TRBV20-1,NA,CSARDIRDQETQYF
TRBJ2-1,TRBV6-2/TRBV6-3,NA,CASSYPSGKSYNEQFF
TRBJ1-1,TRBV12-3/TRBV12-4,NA,CASSFRPPFESFF
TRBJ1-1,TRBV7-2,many,CASSSTSNEAFF
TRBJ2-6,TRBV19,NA,CASRTGTGGAVSNVLTF
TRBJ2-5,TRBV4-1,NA,CASSQDWSEETQYF
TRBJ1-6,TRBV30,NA,CALGTDNNSPLHF
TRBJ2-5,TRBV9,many,CASSDGSQETQYF
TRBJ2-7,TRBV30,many,CAWSPPNTSGRFYEQYF
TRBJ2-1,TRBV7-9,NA,CASISLGTPCDEQFF
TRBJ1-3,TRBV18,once,CASSPRQYSGNTIYF
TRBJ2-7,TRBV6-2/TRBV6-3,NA,CASTGTGDTYEQYF
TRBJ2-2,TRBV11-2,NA,CASSLRCRDTGELFF
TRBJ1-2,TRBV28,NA,CASSLGVCGYTF
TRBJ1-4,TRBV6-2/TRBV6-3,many,CASRQWGQGSEKLFF
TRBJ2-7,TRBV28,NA,CASSSPQGRHEQYF